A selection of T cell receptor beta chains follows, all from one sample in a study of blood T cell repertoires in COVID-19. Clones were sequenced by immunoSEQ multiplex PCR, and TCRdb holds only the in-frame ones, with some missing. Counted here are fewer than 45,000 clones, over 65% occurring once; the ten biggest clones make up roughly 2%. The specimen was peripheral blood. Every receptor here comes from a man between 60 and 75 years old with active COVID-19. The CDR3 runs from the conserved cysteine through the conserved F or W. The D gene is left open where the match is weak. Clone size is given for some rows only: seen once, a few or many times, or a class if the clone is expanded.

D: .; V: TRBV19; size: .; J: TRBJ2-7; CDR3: CASTQGGVGEQYF; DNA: TGTGCCAGTACCCAAGGAGGGGTGGGCGAGCAGTACTTC
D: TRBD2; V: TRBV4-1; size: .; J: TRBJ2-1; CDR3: CASSQVPSGSYNEQFF; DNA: TGCGCCAGCAGCCAAGTACCTAGCGGGAGTTACAATGAGCAGTTCTTC
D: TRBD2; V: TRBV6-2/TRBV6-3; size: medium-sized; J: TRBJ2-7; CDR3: CASSSGTTSYEQYF; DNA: TGTGCCAGCAGTTCCGGGACTACCTCCTACGAGCAGTACTTC
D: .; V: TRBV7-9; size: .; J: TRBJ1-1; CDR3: CASSPQGKRTEAFF; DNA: TGTGCCAGCAGCCCTCAGGGTAAGAGGACTGAAGCTTTCTTT
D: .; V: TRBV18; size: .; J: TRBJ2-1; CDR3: CASSPPGSGAYNEQFF; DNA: TGTGCCAGCTCACCACCGGGAAGCGGTGCCTACAATGAGCAGTTCTTC
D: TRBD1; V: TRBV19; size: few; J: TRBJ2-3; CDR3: CASRDRGRPDTQYF; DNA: TGTGCCAGTAGGGACAGGGGGCGACCAGATACGCAGTATTTT
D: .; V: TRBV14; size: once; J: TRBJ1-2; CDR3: CASSQTRLSNYGYTF; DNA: TGTGCCAGCAGCCAGACGCGGTTGTCTAACTATGGCTACACCTTC
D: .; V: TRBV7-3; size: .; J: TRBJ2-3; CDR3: CASSWTSTDTQYF; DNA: TGTGCCAGCAGCTGGACTAGCACAGATACGCAGTATTTT
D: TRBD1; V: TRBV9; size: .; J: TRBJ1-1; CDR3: CASSPRTGNTEAFF; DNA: TGTGCCAGCAGCCCCCGGACAGGAAACACTGAAGCTTTCTTT
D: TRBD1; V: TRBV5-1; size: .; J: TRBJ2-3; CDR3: CASSLGRGQTDTQYF; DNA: TGCGCCAGCAGCTTGGGCAGGGGGCAAACAGATACGCAGTATTTT
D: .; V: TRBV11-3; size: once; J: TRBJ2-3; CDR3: CASSPDRRADTQYF; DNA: TGTGCCAGCAGCCCGGACAGGAGGGCAGATACGCAGTATTTT
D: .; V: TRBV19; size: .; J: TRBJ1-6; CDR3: CASGEGGRVSPLHF; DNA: TGTGCCAGTGGGGAAGGGGGAAGAGTTTCACCCCTCCACTTT
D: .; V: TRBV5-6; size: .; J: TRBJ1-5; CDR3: CASSLGAAPDQPQHF; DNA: TGTGCCAGCAGCTTGGGGGCCGCTCCGGATCAGCCCCAGCATTTT
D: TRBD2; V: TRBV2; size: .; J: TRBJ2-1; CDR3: CASSVVAGGYNEQFF; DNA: TGTGCCAGCAGTGTCGTGGCGGGGGGGTACAATGAGCAGTTCTTC
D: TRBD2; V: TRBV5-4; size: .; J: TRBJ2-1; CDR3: CASSLVREGLGRHEQFF; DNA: TGTGCCAGCAGCCTGGTCAGGGAGGGCCTGGGGCGCCATGAGCAGTTCTTC
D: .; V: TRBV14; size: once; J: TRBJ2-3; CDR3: CASSQDLWRTQYF; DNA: TGTGCCAGCAGCCAAGATCTCTGGCGGACGCAGTATTTT
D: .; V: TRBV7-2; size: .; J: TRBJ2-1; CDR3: CASISNGGWSSYNEQFF; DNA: TGTGCCAGCATCTCTAACGGGGGATGGAGCTCCTACAATGAGCAGTTCTTC
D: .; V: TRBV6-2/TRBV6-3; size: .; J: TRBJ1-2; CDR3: CASSFRGGNGYTF; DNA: TGTGCCAGCAGTTTCCGGGGTGGGAATGGCTACACCTTC
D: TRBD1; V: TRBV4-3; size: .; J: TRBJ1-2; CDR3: CASSQDMGRQGVGYTF; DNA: TGCGCCAGCAGCCAAGATATGGGGCGACAGGGTGTAGGCTACACCTTC
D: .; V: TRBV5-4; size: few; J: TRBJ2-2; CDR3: CASSQGAGELFF; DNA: TGTGCCAGCAGCCAAGGGGCCGGGGAGCTGTTTTTT
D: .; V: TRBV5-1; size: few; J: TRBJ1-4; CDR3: CASSLAGTTNEKLFF; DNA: TGCGCCAGCAGCTTGGCCGGGACAACGAATGAAAAACTGTTTTTT
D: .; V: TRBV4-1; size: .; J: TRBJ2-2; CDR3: CASSLLFLTGANTGELFF; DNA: TGCGCCAGCAGCCTACTCTTTTTGACGGGGGCGAACACCGGGGAGCTGTTTTTT
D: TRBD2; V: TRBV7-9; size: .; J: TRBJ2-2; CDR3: CASSRERGGELFF; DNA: TGTGCCAGCAGCCGGGAGCGGGGCGGGGAGCTGTTTTTT
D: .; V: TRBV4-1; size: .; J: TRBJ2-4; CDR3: CASSQGGGSQGNIQYF; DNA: TGCGCCAGCAGCCAAGGAGGCGGCTCCCAGGGCAACATTCAGTACTTC
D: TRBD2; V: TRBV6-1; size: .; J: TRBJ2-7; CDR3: CASSDRVAGGSYEQYF; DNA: TGTGCCAGCAGTGATCGAGTAGCGGGGGGCTCCTACGAGCAGTACTTC